Each of the 3 T cell receptor beta chains below was sequenced from the same sample in a study of cytomegalovirus exposure and HLA in healthy donors. The repertoire was sequenced with immunoSEQ multiplex PCR; TCRdb's copy has only in-frame clones and lacks some. The sample holds 150,000 to 200,000 clones, approximately 87% seen once. The sequenced sample consisted of PBMCs. The receptor set was obtained from a woman aged 25 to 39 in good health and CMV-seronegative.

This rearrangement joins TRBV2 to TRBJ1-4, with D perhaps matching TRBD1 (6 bases). The CDR3 has 19 residues. V lost 1 base and J lost 5, with 23 bases in between. From germline, CDR1 is SNHLY and CDR2 FYNNEI. The CDR3 DNA is TGTGCCAGCAGTGAAGTCCAGACGAGGAAGACAGGAAAAAATGAAAAACTGTTTTTT. Its protein product is CASSEVQTRKTGKNEKLFF.

The chain combines TRBV13 with TRBJ2-2; D unresolved. Trimming pared 5 bases from V and 1 base from J, leaving 5 bases between. Per the germline V gene, CDR1 is PRHDT and CDR2 is FYEKMQ (reference sequence). There are 13 residues in the CDR3. The CDR3 nucleotides are TGTGCCAGCAGCCCACAGAACACCGGGGAGCTGTTTTTT. It is translated as CASSPQNTGELFF.

V is TRBV7-8 and J is TRBJ2-6, with TRBD2 matching over 8 bases. The V gene's germline CDR1 is SGHVS and CDR2 FQNEAQ. The V segment lost 7 bases and the J segment 4 bases; nucleotides outside the gene matches: 6. This CDR3 contains 15 residues. The CDR3 DNA reads TGTGCCAGCACCAGGCGGGGGGCGGGGGCCAACGTCCTGACTTTC. Translating it yields CASTRRGAGANVLTF.